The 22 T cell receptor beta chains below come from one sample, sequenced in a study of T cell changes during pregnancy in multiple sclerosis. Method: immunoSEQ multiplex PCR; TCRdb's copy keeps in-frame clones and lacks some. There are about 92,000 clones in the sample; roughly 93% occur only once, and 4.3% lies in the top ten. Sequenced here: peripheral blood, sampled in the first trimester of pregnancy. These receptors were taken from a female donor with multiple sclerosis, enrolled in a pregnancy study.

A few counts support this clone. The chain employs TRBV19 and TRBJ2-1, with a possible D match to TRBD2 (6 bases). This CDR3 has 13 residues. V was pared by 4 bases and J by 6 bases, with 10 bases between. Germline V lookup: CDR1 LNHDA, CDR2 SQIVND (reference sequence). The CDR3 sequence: CASSNAGTNEQFF. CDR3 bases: TGTGCCAGTAGTAACGCGGGGACCAATGAGCAGTTCTTC.

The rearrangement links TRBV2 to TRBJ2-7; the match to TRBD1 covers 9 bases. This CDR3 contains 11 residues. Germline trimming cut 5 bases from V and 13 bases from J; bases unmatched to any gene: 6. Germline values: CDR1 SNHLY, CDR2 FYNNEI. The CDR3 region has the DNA TGTGCCAGCAGTCTTGGACAGGGGCTATACTTC. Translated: CASSLGQGLYF.

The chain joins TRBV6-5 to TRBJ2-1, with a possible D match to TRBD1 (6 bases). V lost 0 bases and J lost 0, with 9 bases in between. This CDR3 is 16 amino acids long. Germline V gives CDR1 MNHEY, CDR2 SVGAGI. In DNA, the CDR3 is TGTGCCAGCAGTTACTCTAGGGGGAGCTCCTACAATGAGCAGTTCTTC. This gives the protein CASSYSRGSSYNEQFF.

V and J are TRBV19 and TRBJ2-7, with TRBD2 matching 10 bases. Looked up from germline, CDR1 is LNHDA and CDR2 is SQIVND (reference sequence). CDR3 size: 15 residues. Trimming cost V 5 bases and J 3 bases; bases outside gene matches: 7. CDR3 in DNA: TGTGCCAGTAGTCGAGGAGCGGGGGGGTACTACGAGCAGTACTTC. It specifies CASSRGAGGYYEQYF.

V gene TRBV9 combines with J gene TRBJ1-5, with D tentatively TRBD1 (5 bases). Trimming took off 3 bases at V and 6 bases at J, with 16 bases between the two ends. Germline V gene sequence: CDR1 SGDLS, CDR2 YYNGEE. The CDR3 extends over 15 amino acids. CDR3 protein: CASSAGGGAGQPQHF. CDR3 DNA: TGTGCCAGCAGCGCTGGGGGAGGGGCCGGTCAGCCCCAGCATTTT.

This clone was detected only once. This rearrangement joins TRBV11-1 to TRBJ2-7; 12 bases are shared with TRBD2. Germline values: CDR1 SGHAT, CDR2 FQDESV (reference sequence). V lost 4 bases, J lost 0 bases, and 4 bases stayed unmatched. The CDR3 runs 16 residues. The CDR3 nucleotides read TGTGCCAGCAGCTCCTGGACTAGCGGGGCCTCCTACGAGCAGTACTTC. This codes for CASSSWTSGASYEQYF.

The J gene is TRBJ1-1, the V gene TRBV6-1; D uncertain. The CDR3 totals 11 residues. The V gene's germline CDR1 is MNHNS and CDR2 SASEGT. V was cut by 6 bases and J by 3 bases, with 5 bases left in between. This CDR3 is CASRGDTEAFF. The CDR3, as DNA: TGTGCCAGCAGGGGCGACACTGAAGCTTTCTTT.

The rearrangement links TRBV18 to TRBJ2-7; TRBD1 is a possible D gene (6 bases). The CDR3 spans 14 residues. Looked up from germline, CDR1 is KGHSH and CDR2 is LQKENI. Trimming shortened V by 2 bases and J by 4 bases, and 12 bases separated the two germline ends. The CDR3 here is CASSPTIQGYEQYF. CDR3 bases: TGTGCCAGCTCACCAACGATACAGGGATACGAGCAGTACTTC. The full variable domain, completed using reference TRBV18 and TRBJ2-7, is NAGVMQNPRHLVRRRGQEARLRCSPMKGHSHVYWYRQLPEEGLKFMVYLQKENIIDESGMPKERFSAEFPKEGPSILRIQQVVRGDSAAYFCASSPTIQGYEQYFGPGTRLTVT.

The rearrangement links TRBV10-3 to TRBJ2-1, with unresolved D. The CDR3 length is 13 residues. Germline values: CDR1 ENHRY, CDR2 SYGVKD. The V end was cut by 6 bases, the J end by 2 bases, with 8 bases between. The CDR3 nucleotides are TGTGCCATCAGAGACAAGACCTACAATGAGCAGTTCTTC. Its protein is CAIRDKTYNEQFF.

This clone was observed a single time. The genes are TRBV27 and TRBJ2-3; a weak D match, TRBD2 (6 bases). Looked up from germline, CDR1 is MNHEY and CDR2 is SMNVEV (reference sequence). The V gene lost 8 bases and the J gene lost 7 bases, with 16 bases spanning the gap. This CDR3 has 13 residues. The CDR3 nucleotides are TGTGCCAGCTCCTTCTCGGGGGAAAATACGCAGTATTTT. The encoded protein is CASSFSGENTQYF.

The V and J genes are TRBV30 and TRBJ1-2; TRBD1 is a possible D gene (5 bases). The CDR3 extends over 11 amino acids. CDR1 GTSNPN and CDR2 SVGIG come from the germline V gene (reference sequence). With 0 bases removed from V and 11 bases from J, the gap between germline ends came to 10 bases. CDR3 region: CAWSVPGTYTF. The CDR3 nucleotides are TGTGCCTGGAGTGTACCTGGGACTTACACCTTC. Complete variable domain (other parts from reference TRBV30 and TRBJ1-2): SQTIHQWPATLVQPVGSPLSLECTVEGTSNPNLYWYRQAAGRGLQLLFYSVGIGQISSEVPQNLSASRPQDRQFILSSKKLLLSDSGFYLCAWSVPGTYTFGSGTRLTVV.

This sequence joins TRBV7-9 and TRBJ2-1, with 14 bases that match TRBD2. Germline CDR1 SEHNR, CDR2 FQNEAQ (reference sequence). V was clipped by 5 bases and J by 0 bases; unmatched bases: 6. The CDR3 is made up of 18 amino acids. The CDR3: CASSKGLAGASSYNEQFF. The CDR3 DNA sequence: TGTGCCAGCAGCAAGGGACTAGCGGGGGCCAGCTCCTACAATGAGCAGTTCTTC.

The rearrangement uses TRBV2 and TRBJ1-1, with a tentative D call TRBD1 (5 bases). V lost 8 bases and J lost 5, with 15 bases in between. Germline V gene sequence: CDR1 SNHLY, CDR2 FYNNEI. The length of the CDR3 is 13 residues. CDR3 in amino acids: CASQARVLTEAFF. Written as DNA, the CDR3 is TGTGCCAGCCAAGCCAGGGTCTTGACTGAAGCTTTCTTT.

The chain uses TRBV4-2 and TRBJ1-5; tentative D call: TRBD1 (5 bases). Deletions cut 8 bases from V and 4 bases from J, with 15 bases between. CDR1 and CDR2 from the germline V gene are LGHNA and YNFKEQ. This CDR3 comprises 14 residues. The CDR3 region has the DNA TGTGCCAGCGCGGTGGACAAAGGGAATCAGCCCCAGCATTTT. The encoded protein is CASAVDKGNQPQHF.

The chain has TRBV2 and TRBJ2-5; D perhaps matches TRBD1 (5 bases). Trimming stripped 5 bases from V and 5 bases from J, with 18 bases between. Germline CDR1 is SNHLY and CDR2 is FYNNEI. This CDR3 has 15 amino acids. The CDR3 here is CASSKWGQMQETQYF. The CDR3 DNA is TGTGCCAGCAGTAAATGGGGCCAAATGCAGGAGACCCAGTACTTC.

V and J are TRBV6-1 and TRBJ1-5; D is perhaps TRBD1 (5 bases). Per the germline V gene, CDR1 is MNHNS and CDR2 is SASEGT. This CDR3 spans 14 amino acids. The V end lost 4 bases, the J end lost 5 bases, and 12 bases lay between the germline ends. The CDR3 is CASSGANRHQPQHF. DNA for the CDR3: TGTGCCAGCAGTGGGGCCAACAGGCATCAGCCCCAGCATTTT.

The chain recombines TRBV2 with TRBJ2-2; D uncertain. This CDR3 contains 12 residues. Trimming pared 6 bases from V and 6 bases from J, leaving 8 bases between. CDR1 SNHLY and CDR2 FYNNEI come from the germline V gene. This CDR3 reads CASRLTPGELFF. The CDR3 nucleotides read TGTGCCAGCAGACTAACCCCCGGGGAGCTGTTTTTT.

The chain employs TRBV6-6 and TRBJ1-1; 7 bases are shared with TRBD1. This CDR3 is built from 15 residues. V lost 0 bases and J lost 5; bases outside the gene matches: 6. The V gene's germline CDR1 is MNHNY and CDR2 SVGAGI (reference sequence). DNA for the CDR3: TGTGCCAGCAGTTACTCCCTCAGGGGGAGTACTGAAGCTTTCTTT. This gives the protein CASSYSLRGSTEAFF.

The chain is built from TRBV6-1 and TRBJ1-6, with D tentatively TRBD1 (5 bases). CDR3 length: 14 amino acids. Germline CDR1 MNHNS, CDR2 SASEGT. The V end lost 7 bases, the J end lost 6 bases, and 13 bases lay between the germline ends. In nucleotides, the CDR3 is TGTGCCAGCATTGGGAGGGGTCGTAATTCACCCCTCCACTTT. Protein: CASIGRGRNSPLHF.

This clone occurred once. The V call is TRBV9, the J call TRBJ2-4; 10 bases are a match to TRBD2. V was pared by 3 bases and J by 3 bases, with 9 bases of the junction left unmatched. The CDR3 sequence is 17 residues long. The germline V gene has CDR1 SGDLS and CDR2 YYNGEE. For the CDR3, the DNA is TGTGCCAGCAGCGCCGCCTGGACTAGCGGAAACAAAAACATTCAGTACTTC. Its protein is CASSAAWTSGNKNIQYF. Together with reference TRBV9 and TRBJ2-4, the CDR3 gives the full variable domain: DSGVTQTPKHLITATGQRVTLRCSPRSGDLSVYWYQQSLDQGLQFLIQYYNGEERAKGNILERFSAQQFPDLHSELNLSSLELGDSALYFCASSAAWTSGNKNIQYFGAGTRLSVL.

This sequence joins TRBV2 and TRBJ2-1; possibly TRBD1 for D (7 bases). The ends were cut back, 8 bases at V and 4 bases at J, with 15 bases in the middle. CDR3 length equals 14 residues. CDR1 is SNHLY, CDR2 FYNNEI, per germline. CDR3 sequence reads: CASRVRDSYNEQFF. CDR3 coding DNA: TGTGCCAGCCGGGTGCGGGACAGTTACAATGAGCAGTTCTTC.

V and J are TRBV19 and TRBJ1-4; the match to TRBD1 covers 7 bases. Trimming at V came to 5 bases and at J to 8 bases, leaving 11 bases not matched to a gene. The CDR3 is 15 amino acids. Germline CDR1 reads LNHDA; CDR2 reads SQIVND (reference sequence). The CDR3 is CASSWDDRVGEKLFF. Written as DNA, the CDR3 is TGTGCCAGTAGTTGGGATGACAGGGTCGGGGAAAAACTGTTTTTT.